This paragraph covers one T cell receptor beta chain sequence. Its antigen is not identified. TCRdb reprocessed the 5' RACE reads and keeps a single row for each CDR3 protein, giving no DNA. In total, the table holds about 460,000 distinct CDR3 sequences. The record originates from a study of T cells expressing NK-cell markers. Study in general: Repertoire data for TCR beta were derived from sorted T cells (CD3+CD56+NKG2C+, CD3+CD56+NKG2C- and CD3+CD56-NKG2C+). One of the eight sequenced donors was seronegative, whereas the other seven were HCMV-seropositive.

The study, taken as a whole, reports: For six donors, the dominant NKG2C+ clonotypes made up roughly 1.0-7.5% of their CD8+ T cells. The CD3+CD56-NKG2C+ fraction was also led by these clonotypes in a few donors.

This CDR3 has 14 residues. Germline values: CDR1 MNHEY, CDR2 SVGAGI. The chain links TRBV6-5 to TRBJ2-5; TCRdb indicates TRBD1, and absent DNA this call remains unverified. The sample consisted of blood T cells: a sorted CD56 or NKG2C T cell subset, CD4+ or CD8+ T cells, or bulk PBMC T cells (not recorded which). The TCR comes from a woman in her forties or fifties in good health. CDR3 in amino acids: CASRPSLPQETQYF.